These 18 T cell receptor beta chains originate from one sample sequenced in a study of blood T cell repertoires in COVID-19. Using immunoSEQ multiplex PCR, the repertoire was profiled, and TCRdb retains in-frame clones only, with some absent. The data contain some 250,000 clones, roughly 88% of them singletons. The specimen sequenced was PBMCs or T cells enriched from blood (not recorded which). The receptor set was obtained from a woman aged 50 to 60 who had recovered from COVID-19.

The genes are TRBV5-1 and TRBJ2-7; TRBD1 agrees at 7 bases. The CDR3 is made up of 15 amino acids. J lost 2 bases, V lost 2 bases, and 7 bases had no gene match. The V gene's germline CDR1 is SGHRS and CDR2 YFSETQ. The CDR3 sequence: CASSLLDRETYEQYF. The CDR3 coding sequence is TGCGCCAGCAGCTTACTCGACAGGGAAACCTACGAGCAGTACTTC.

V gene TRBV7-8 combines with J gene TRBJ2-7; 8 nucleotides agree with TRBD2. CDR1 SGHVS and CDR2 FQNEAQ come from the germline V gene. The trim removed 1 base at V and 2 bases at J, leaving 4 bases unmatched. The CDR3 covers 15 residues. The DNA for the CDR3 is TGTGCCAGCAGCTTAGGAGTTAGCGGGACCTACGAGCAGTACTTC. Its protein product is CASSLGVSGTYEQYF.

This clone came up once. The chain carries TRBV6-5 and TRBJ2-2, with TRBD2 as a possible D gene (6 bases). CDR1 is MNHEY, CDR2 SVGAGI, per germline. Trimming took 5 bases from V and 6 from J, leaving 16 bases between them. The CDR3 covers 15 residues. The CDR3 spells CASSPQGGLAGELFF. In nucleotides, the CDR3 is TGTGCCAGCAGTCCTCAGGGAGGTCTGGCCGGGGAGCTGTTTTTT.

The chain uses TRBV6-5 and TRBJ1-1; D ambiguous. CDR1 is MNHEY, CDR2 SVGAGI, per germline. There are 14 residues in the CDR3. V was trimmed by 0 bases and J by 4 bases, leaving 9 bases between them. For the CDR3, the DNA is TGTGCCAGCAGTTACTCCGATCGGTTCACTGAAGCTTTCTTT. Residues: CASSYSDRFTEAFF.

This clone was picked up a small number of times. The V and J genes are TRBV6-2 or TRBV6-3 and TRBJ1-1; 10 positions match TRBD1. CDR3 length: 16 amino acids. V shed 2 bases, J shed 5 bases, and the junction held 8 bases outside the gene matches. Germline CDR1 is MNHEY and CDR2 is SVGEGT. This chain's CDR3 is CASSYGQGQGITEAFF. CDR3 DNA sequence: TGTGCCAGCAGTTACGGTCAGGGACAGGGGATAACTGAAGCTTTCTTT.

Note on this clone: The same CDR3 is also encoded by other DNA sequences in this sample. The rearrangement uses TRBV20-1 and TRBJ1-2; D gene unclear. The germline CDR1 and CDR2 sequences are DFQATT and SNEGSKA (reference sequence). Trimming cost V 1 base and J 4 bases, with 4 bases left between them. CDR3 size: 11 residues. CDR3 in amino acids: CSARVGYGYTF. As DNA, the CDR3 is TGCAGTGCTAGAGTCGGCTATGGCTACACCTTC.

The J gene is TRBJ1-1, the V gene TRBV5-1; maybe TRBD1 (5 bases). Germline V lookup: CDR1 SGHRS, CDR2 YFSETQ. V lost 4 bases to trimming and J lost 8 bases, with 9 bases between them. The CDR3 contains 11 residues. CDR3 protein: CASSQGQEAFF. CDR3 DNA: TGCGCCAGCAGCCAAGGACAAGAAGCTTTCTTT.

This chain uses TRBV9 with TRBJ2-7; TRBD2 agrees at 7 bases. Germline-derived CDR1 and CDR2 are SGDLS and YYNGEE. Trimming at V came to 3 bases and at J to 6 bases, leaving 3 bases not matched to a gene. The CDR3 contains 12 residues. CDR3 nucleotides: TGTGCCAGCAGCGGAACGGGGGGCGAGCAGTACTTC. This translates into CASSGTGGEQYF.

V usage is TRBV3-1 (or the pseudogene TRBV3-2) and J usage is TRBJ1-3; D is uncertain. The length of the CDR3 is 13 residues. Germline CDR1 LGHDT, CDR2 YNNKEL (reference sequence). V lost 5 bases, J lost 4 bases, and 9 bases lay in between. CDR3: CASSSASGNTIYF. The CDR3 coding sequence is TGTGCCAGCAGCTCAGCGTCCGGAAACACCATATATTTT.

V and J are TRBV20-1 and TRBJ2-7; D is unclear. Germline-derived CDR1 and CDR2 are DFQATT and SNEGSKA (reference sequence). V was trimmed by 4 bases and J by 6 bases, leaving 19 bases between them. CDR3 length equals 14 residues. CDR3 in amino acids: CSATDPRVPLEQYF. CDR3 bases: TGCAGTGCTACTGACCCACGAGTCCCCCTCGAGCAGTACTTC.

The chain uses TRBV2 and TRBJ1-5; D gene uncertain. Germline CDR1 and CDR2: SNHLY and FYNNEI. This CDR3 region has 16 residues. V gave up 5 bases and J gave up 7 bases, with 21 bases separating them. CDR3 residues: CASSRVGGSPQQPQHF. The CDR3 DNA sequence: TGTGCCAGCAGTAGAGTAGGCGGCTCCCCCCAACAGCCCCAGCATTTT.

The rearrangement joins TRBV28 to TRBJ1-2; D remains unclear. Deletions cut 2 bases from V and 8 bases from J, with 18 bases between. This CDR3 is 15 amino acids long. Germline lookup yields CDR1 MDHEN and CDR2 SYDVKM. This chain's CDR3 is CASSLSPDFDWGYTF. The CDR3 DNA reads as TGTGCCAGCAGTTTAAGCCCGGACTTCGACTGGGGCTACACCTTC.

This rearrangement joins TRBV6-5 to TRBJ2-7; 8 nucleotides agree with TRBD2. Per germline, CDR1 MNHEY and CDR2 SVGAGI. The CDR3 sequence is 14 residues long. V lost 7 bases, J lost 0 bases, and 5 bases stayed unmatched. The chain's CDR3 is CASIPGGGSYEQYF. CDR3 nucleotide sequence: TGTGCCAGCATCCCGGGAGGGGGCTCCTACGAGCAGTACTTC.

The sample holds one count of this clone. V and J are TRBV5-1 and TRBJ1-5, with TRBD1 identical over 7 bases. Trimming at V came to 3 bases and at J to 4 bases, leaving 7 bases not matched to a gene. Germline V gene lookup returns CDR1 SGHRS and CDR2 YFSETQ. This CDR3 is 15 amino acids long. The chain's CDR3 is CASSSGTVENQPQHF. CDR3 in DNA: TGCGCCAGCAGCTCCGGGACAGTGGAAAATCAGCCCCAGCATTTT.

Remarks on this clone: Compared with germline, one end of the junction differs, possibly owing to a read error. This chain joins TRBV28 and TRBJ1-2; D is perhaps TRBD1 (5 bases). This CDR3 is built from 13 residues. Looked up from germline, CDR1 is MDHEN and CDR2 is SYDVKM. The CDR3 sequence is CASSSGLTYRYTF. Written as DNA, the CDR3 is TGTGCCAGCAGTTCGGGACTGACCTATCGCTACACCTTC.

This chain links TRBV28 with TRBJ2-1; no clear D gene. This CDR3 is built from 13 residues. Trimming removed 2 bases at V and 4 bases at J, with 6 bases between. CDR1 and CDR2 from the germline V gene are MDHEN and SYDVKM. CDR3 sequence reads: CASSLTGYNEQFF. CDR3 nucleotide sequence: TGTGCCAGCAGTTTAACGGGTTACAATGAGCAGTTCTTC.

The chain couples TRBV28 to TRBJ1-6, with D perhaps TRBD1 (5 bases). The V gene lost 5 bases and the J gene lost 11 bases, with 19 bases spanning the gap. CDR1 and CDR2 from the germline V gene are MDHEN and SYDVKM. The CDR3 contains 15 residues. CDR3 DNA: TGTGCCAGCAGTGGATCCGGGGGGGTTGTCCCACCCCTCCACTTT. Protein sequence: CASSGSGGVVPPLHF.

A single count supports this clone. This chain links TRBV28 with TRBJ1-1; no reliable D call. The CDR3 consists of 16 residues. V dropped 6 bases and J dropped 0 bases, with 17 bases sitting between them. The V gene's germline CDR1 is MDHEN and CDR2 SYDVKM. CDR3 DNA: TGTGCCAGCAGCCTAATTGGACTGTACATGAACACTGAAGCTTTCTTT. Translated, it gives CASSLIGLYMNTEAFF.